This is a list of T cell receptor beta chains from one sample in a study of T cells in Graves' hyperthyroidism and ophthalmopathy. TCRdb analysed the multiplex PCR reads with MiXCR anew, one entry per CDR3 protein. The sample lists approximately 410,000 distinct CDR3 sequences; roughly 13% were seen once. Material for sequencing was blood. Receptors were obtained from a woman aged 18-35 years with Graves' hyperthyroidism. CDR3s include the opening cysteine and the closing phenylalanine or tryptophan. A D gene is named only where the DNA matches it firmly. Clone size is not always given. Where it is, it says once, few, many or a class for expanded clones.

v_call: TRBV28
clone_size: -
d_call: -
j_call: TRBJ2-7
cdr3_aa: CASGSGGRTGQYF
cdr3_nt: TGTGCCAGCGGGTCGGGCGGGCGTACTGGGCAGTACTTC

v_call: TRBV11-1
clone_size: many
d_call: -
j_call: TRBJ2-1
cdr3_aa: CASSYAGSNEQFF
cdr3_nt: TGTGCCAGCAGCTACGCCGGTTCCAATGAGCAGTTCTTC

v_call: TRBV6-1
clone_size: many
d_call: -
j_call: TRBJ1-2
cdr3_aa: CASRGGYGYTF
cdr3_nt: TGTGCCAGCAGAGGGGGTTATGGCTACACCTTC

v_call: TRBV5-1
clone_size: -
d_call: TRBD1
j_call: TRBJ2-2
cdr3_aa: CASSLGGGQGGTGELFF
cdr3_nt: TGCGCCAGCAGCCTAGGTGGCGGACAGGGAGGAACCGGGGAGCTGTTTTTT

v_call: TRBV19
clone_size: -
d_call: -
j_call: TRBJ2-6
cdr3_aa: CASNSPSGANVLTF
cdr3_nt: TGTGCCAGTAACTCCCCCTCTGGGGCCAACGTCCTGACTTTC

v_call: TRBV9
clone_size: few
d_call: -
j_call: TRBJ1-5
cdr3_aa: CASSALGISNQPQHF
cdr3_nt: TGTGCCAGCAGCGCCTTAGGGATTAGCAATCAGCCCCAGCATTTT

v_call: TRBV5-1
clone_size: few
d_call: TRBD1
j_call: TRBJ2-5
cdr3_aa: CASSPVGDRGETQYF
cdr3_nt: TGCGCCAGCAGCCCCGTCGGGGACAGGGGTGAGACCCAGTACTTC

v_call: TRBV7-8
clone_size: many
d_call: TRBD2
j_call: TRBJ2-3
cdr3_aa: CASSSTSSTDTQYF
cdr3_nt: TGTGCCAGCAGCTCGACTAGCAGCACAGATACGCAGTATTTT

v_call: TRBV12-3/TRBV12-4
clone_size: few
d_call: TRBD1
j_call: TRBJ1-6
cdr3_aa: CASSSQGARSPLHF
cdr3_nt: TGTGCCAGCAGCTCACAGGGGGCGCGGTCACCCCTCCACTTT

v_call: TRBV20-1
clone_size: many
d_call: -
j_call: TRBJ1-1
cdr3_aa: CSASSPDSGRRTEAFF
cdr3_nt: TGCAGTGCTAGTTCCCCGGACAGCGGTCGACGCACTGAAGCTTTCTTT

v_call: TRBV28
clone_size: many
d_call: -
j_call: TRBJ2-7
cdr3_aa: CASSFFLGQTNYEQYF
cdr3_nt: TGTGCCAGCAGTTTTTTTTTGGGCCAGACCAACTACGAGCAGTACTTC

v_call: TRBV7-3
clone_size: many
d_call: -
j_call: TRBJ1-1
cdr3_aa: CASSLTSVNTEAFF
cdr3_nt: TGTGCCAGCAGCTTAACCTCGGTGAACACTGAAGCTTTCTTT

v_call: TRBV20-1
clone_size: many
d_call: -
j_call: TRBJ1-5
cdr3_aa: CSARVGAYSNQPQHF
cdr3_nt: TGCAGTGCTAGGGTCGGAGCCTATAGCAATCAGCCCCAGCATTTT

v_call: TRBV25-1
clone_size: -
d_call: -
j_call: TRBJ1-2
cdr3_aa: CASSELEWDGYTF
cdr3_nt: TGTGCCAGCAGTGAATTGGAGTGGGATGGCTACACCTTC

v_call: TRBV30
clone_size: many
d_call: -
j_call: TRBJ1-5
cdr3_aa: CALDAGTRNQPQHF
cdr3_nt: TGTGCCTTGGATGCAGGGACGAGGAATCAGCCCCAGCATTTT

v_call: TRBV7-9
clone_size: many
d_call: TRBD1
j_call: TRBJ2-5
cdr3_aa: CASSATYRGDGQETQYF
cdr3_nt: TGTGCCAGCAGCGCAACCTACAGGGGTGACGGCCAAGAGACCCAGTACTTC

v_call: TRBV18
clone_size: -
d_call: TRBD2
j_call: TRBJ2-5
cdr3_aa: CASSPGLAGAGRQETQYF
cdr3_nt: TGTGCCAGCTCACCAGGGCTAGCGGGAGCCGGGAGACAAGAGACCCAGTACTTC

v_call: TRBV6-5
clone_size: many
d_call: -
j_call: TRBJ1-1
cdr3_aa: CASSSSRGATEAFF
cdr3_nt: TGTGCCAGCAGTTCCTCCCGAGGGGCCACTGAAGCTTTCTTT

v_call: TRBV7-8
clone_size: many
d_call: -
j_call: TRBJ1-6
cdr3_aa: CASSSISTDLVSYNSPLHF
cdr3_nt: TGTGCCAGCAGCTCGATCTCCACAGACCTTGTCTCCTATAATTCACCCCTCCACTTT

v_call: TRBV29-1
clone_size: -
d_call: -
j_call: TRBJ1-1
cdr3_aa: CSVEPKVNTEAFF
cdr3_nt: TGCAGCGTTGAACCAAAAGTGAACACTGAAGCTTTCTTT

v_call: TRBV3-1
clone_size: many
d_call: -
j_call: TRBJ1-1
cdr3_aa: CASSQGVQGDTEAFF
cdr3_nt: TGTGCCAGCAGCCAAGGTGTACAGGGAGACACTGAAGCTTTCTTT

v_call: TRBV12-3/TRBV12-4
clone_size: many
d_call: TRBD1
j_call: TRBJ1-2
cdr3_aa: CASSETGGGHGYTF
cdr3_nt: TGTGCCAGCAGCGAGACAGGGGGTGGGCATGGCTACACCTTC

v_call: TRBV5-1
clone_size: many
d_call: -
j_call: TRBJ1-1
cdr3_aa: CASSWDLMNTEAFF
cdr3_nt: TGCGCCAGCAGCTGGGACCTTATGAACACTGAAGCTTTCTTT

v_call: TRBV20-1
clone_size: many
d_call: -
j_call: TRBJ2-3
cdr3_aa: CSAVLGGRGDTQYF
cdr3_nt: TGCAGTGCAGTGTTGGGGGGGCGTGGAGATACGCAGTATTTT

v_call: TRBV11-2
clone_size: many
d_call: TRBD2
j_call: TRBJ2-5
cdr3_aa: CASSLVRGAGQETQYF
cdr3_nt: TGTGCCAGCAGCTTAGTCCGGGGAGCGGGACAAGAGACCCAGTACTTC

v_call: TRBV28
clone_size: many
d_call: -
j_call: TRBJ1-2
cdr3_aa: CASSSLSITYGYTF
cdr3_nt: TGTGCCAGCAGTTCCCTTTCGATTACCTATGGCTACACCTTC

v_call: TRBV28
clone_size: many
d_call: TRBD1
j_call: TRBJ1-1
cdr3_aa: CASSLGTGTVWAFF
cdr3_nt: TGTGCCAGCAGTTTAGGGACAGGGACGGTGTGGGCTTTCTTT

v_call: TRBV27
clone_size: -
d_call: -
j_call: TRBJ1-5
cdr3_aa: CASSSGMAGNQPQHF
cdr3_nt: TGTGCCAGCAGTTCCGGGATGGCAGGGAATCAGCCCCAGCATTTT

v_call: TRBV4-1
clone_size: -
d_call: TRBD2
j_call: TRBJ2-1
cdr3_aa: CASSPNGASGLWSNEQFF
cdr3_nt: TGCGCCAGCAGCCCAAACGGGGCTAGCGGGTTGTGGTCGAATGAGCAGTTCTTC

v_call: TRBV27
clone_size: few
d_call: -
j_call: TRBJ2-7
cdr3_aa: CASSMTRGSYEQYF
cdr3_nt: TGTGCCAGCAGTATGACAAGGGGATCCTACGAGCAGTACTTC

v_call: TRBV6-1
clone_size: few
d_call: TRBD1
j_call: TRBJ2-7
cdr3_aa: CASSQAAGQVYSEQYF
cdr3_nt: TGTGCCAGCAGTCAGGCCGCGGGACAGGTTTATTCCGAGCAGTACTTC

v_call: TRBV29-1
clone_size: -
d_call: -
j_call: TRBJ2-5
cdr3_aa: CSSARGLGETQYF
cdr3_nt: TGCAGCTCTGCTAGGGGGTTAGGAGAGACCCAGTACTTC

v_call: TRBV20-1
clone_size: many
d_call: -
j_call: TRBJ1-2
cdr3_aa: CSASGQLRGYTF
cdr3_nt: TGCAGTGCTAGTGGGCAGTTGAGAGGCTACACCTTC

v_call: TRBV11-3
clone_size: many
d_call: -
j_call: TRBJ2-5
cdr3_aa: CASSASVDVQETQYF
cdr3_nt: TGTGCCAGCAGCGCGAGCGTCGACGTCCAAGAGACCCAGTACTTC

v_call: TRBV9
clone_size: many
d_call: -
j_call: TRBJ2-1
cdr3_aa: CASSVAAELYNEQFF
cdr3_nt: TGTGCCAGCAGCGTAGCGGCCGAGCTATACAATGAGCAGTTCTTC

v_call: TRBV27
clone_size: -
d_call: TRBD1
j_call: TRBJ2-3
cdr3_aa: CASSDRAPARTQYF
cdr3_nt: TGTGCCAGCTCCGACAGGGCTCCAGCGAGGACGCAGTATTTT

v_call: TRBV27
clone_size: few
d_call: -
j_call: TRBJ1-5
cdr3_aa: CASTPEFNSNQPQHF
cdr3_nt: TGTGCCAGCACCCCTGAATTCAATAGCAATCAGCCCCAGCATTTT

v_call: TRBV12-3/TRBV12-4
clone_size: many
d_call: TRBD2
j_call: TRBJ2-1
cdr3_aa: CASSTGTSGGIASNEQFF
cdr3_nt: TGTGCCAGCAGCACCGGGACTAGCGGAGGCATAGCTAGCAATGAGCAGTTCTTC

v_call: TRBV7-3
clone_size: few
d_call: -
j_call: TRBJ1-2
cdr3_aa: CASSLRALYGYTF
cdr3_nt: TGTGCCAGCAGCTTAAGGGCCTTATATGGCTACACCTTC

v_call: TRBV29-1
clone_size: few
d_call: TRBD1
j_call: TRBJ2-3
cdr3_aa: CSWIYRDRAFNTQYF
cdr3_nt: TGCAGCTGGATCTACCGGGACAGGGCTTTTAATACGCAGTATTTT

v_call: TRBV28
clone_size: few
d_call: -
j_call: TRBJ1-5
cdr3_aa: CASNPEGGGNQPQHF
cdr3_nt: TGTGCCAGCAACCCTGAGGGGGGCGGCAATCAGCCCCAGCATTTT

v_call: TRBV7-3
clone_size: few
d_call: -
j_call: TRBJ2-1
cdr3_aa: CASSLVGPNNEQFF
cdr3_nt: TGTGCCAGCAGCTTAGTGGGGCCGAACAATGAGCAGTTCTTC

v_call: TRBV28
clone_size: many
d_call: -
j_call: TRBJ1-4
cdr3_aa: CASSFPGMPEKLFF
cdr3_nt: TGTGCCAGCAGTTTTCCAGGGATGCCTGAAAAACTGTTTTTT

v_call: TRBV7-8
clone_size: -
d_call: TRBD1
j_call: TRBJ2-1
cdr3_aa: CASSFRDRILDEQFF
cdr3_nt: TGTGCCAGCAGCTTCCGGGACAGAATTCTCGATGAGCAGTTCTTC

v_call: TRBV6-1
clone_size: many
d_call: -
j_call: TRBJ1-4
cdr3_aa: CASSARRRATNEKLFF
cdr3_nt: TGTGCCAGCAGTGCTCGGCGACGAGCAACTAATGAAAAACTGTTTTTT

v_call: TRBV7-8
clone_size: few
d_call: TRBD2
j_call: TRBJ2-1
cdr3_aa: CASSLTSGRGDEQFF
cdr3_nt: TGTGCCAGCAGCCTAACTAGCGGGAGAGGGGATGAGCAGTTCTTC

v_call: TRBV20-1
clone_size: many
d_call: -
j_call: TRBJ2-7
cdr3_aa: CSARFTEGALEQYF
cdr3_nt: TGCAGTGCTAGGTTTACGGAGGGGGCGCTCGAGCAGTACTTC

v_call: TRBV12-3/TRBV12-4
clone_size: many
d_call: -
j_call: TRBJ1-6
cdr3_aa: CASSLQGRNSPLHF
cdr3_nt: TGTGCCAGCAGTTTGCAGGGGAGGAATTCACCCCTCCACTTT

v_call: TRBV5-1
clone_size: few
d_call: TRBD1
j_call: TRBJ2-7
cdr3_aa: CASSEGTAGEQYF
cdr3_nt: TGCGCCAGCAGCGAAGGGACAGCTGGCGAGCAGTACTTC

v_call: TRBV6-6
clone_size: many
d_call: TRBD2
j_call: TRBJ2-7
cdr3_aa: CASSYSGGSVYEQYF
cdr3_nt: TGTGCCAGCAGTTACTCGGGCGGGAGTGTCTACGAGCAGTACTTC

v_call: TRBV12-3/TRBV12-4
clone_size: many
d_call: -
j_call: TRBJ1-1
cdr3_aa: CASSLDPPGYTEAFF
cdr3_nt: TGTGCCAGCAGTTTAGATCCCCCCGGGTACACTGAAGCTTTCTTT

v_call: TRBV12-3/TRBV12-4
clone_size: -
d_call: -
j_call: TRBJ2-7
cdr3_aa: CASSFDGGSYEQYF
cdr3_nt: TGTGCCAGCAGTTTTGACGGAGGTTCTTACGAGCAGTACTTC

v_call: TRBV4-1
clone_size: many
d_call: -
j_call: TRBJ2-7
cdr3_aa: CASSQDSTVPGEQYF
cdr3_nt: TGCGCCAGCAGCCAAGACTCGACAGTACCGGGGGAGCAGTACTTC